The source of this T cell receptor (beta chain) is a study of T cell repertoires in cytomegalovirus infection. In TCRdb, the reads were re-called with MiXCR into one record per CDR3 protein. The sample has around 99,000 distinct CDR3 sequences, around 31% seen once. This clonotype appeared a few times. As yet, its antigen is unknown. The starting material was CD8+ T cells from cultured PBMCs, obtained from culture after CMV antigen stimulation. This receptor was taken from a human donor in good health (CMV status not recorded). Some clones in this sample may be carry-over from other donors' samples.

The CDR3 region has the DNA TGCGCCAGCAGCCAAGATCCGGGGTACACGCAGTATTTT. It codes for CASSQDPGYTQYF. The chain couples TRBV4-1 to TRBJ2-3; tentatively, D is TRBD2 (5 bases). CDR3 length: 13 residues. Germline CDR1 and CDR2: MGHRA and YSYEKL. V shed 0 bases and J shed 9 bases, with 10 bases lying between them.